A single sample gave rise to the 20 T cell receptor beta chains below, sequenced in a study of T cell responses to AZD1222 COVID-19 vaccine. The table came from immunoSEQ multiplex PCR; TCRdb's copy has only in-frame clones and leaves some out. The sample has 150,000 to 200,000 clones; just over 90% are singletons. This specimen was peripheral blood, taken on day 0 of AZD1222 vaccination. Receptor source: an adult in good health.

The V and J genes are TRBV4-1 and TRBJ2-5, with 9 nucleotides matching TRBD1. Germline V gene sequence: CDR1 MGHRA, CDR2 YSYEKL. The V and J ends lost 3 bases and 1 base, in that order; junction bases with no gene match: 6. There are 16 residues in the CDR3. The CDR3 region has the DNA TGCGCCAGCAGCCACTCGACAGGGGGGTTCCAAGAGACCCAGTACTTC. Translation: CASSHSTGGFQETQYF.

The chain recombines TRBV5-6 with TRBJ2-1; D is perhaps TRBD2 (5 bases). CDR3 length: 14 residues. Germline assignment: CDR1 SGHDT and CDR2 YYEEEE. V lost 0 bases and J 8 bases, leaving 12 bases between the germline ends. DNA of the CDR3: TGTGCCAGCAGCTTGGCCGATAGCGTTGATGAGCAGTTCTTC. Its protein product is CASSLADSVDEQFF.

This clone occurred a few times. V and J are TRBV11-2 and TRBJ2-3; D remains unclear. The CDR3 runs 13 residues. Per germline, CDR1 SGHAT and CDR2 FQNNGV. V dropped 0 bases and J dropped 1 base, with 2 bases sitting between them. The CDR3 region is CASSLDRTDTQYF. Here the CDR3 DNA reads TGTGCCAGCAGCTTAGATCGCACAGATACGCAGTATTTT. The variable domain in full, completed from reference TRBV11-2 and TRBJ2-3, reads EAGVAQSPRYKIIEKRQSVAFWCNPISGHATLYWYQQILGQGPKLLIQFQNNGVVDDSQLPKDRFSAERLKGVDSTLKIQPAKLEDSAVYLCASSLDRTDTQYFGPGTRLTVL.

CDR3 DNA: TGTGCCAGCGTTCGTGGGGGAGAGTCTGGAAACACCATATATTTT. This gives the protein CASVRGGESGNTIYF. The chain combines TRBV6-5 with TRBJ1-3, with TRBD1 as a possible D gene (5 bases). V gave up 8 bases and J gave up 1 base, with 15 bases separating them. This CDR3 has 15 residues. Germline V lookup: CDR1 MNHEY, CDR2 SVGAGI.

The V and J genes are TRBV21-1 and TRBJ2-2; the table's D call TRBD1 went unverified against the DNA. TRBV21-1 is termed a pseudogene. The CDR3 covers 15 residues. The CDR3 DNA reads as TGTGCCAGCAAACAAAGTGAACCGAACACCGGGGAGCTGTTTTTT. Its translation: CASKQSEPNTGELFF.

The chain couples TRBV27 to TRBJ2-7; D not resolved. The V gene lost 5 bases and the J gene lost 2 bases, with 13 bases spanning the gap. This CDR3 region has 14 residues. The germline V gene has CDR1 MNHEY and CDR2 SMNVEV (reference sequence). The CDR3 loop reads CASSPRQPTYEQYF. The CDR3 DNA follows: TGTGCCAGCAGTCCCCGACAACCTACCTACGAGCAGTACTTC.

The J gene is TRBJ1-3, the V gene TRBV3-1 (or the pseudogene TRBV3-2), with 8 bases matching TRBD1. Trimming cost V 4 bases and J 2 bases; bases outside gene matches: 13. The length of the CDR3 is 18 residues. Per germline, CDR1 LGHDT and CDR2 YNNKEL (reference sequence). The CDR3 DNA follows: TGTGCCAGCAGCCGTGGAAACAGGGGGAGAGGTACTGGAAACACCATATATTTT. Translating it yields CASSRGNRGRGTGNTIYF.

The chain combines TRBV6-4 with TRBJ1-2; D is unclear. Deletions cut 9 bases from V and 5 bases from J, with 37 bases between. Germline V lookup: CDR1 MRHNA, CDR2 SNTAGT. This CDR3 comprises 20 residues. CDR3 coding DNA: TGTGCCAGTGTAGTGGACGGCATTTATGGCCATTCAATCTACTCTTATGGCTACACCTTC. Its translation: CASVVDGIYGHSIYSYGYTF.

This clone was seen a single time. The V and J genes are TRBV19 and TRBJ1-4; D ambiguous. Germline V lookup: CDR1 LNHDA, CDR2 SQIVND (reference sequence). The CDR3 runs 14 residues. The V end lost 1 base, the J end lost 4 bases, and 7 bases lay between the germline ends. DNA for the CDR3: TGTGCCAGTAGTATAGGGCCCAATAATGAAAAACTGTTTTTT. Translating it yields CASSIGPNNEKLFF.

The chain has TRBV7-9 and TRBJ1-4, with 8 bases fitting TRBD1. With V trimmed by 4 bases and J by 5 bases, 3 bases remained unmatched. The CDR3 length is 14 residues. Germline lookup yields CDR1 SEHNR and CDR2 FQNEAQ (reference sequence). The CDR3: CASSYRGGNEKLFF. The CDR3 coding sequence is TGTGCCAGCAGCTACAGGGGGGGCAATGAAAAACTGTTTTTT.

V is TRBV15 and J is TRBJ2-7; a possible D gene is TRBD2 (6 bases). Between the trimmed V and J ends, which lost 1 base and 4 bases, there was a span of 26 bases. The CDR3 length is 19 residues. The germline V gene has CDR1 LNHNV and CDR2 YYDKDF (reference sequence). CDR3 nucleotide sequence: TGTGCCACCAGCAGAGGCGGCGGGGCAGTCCGGATAGCTGGGTACGAGCAGTACTTC. It specifies CATSRGGGAVRIAGYEQYF.

The gene calls are TRBV7-7 and TRBJ2-1; 13 bases fit TRBD2. CDR3 length: 16 amino acids. The ends lost 4 bases at V and 9 bases at J; junction bases unmatched: 9. The germline V gene encodes CDR1 SSHAT and CDR2 FNYEAQ (reference sequence). The CDR3 bases are TGTGCCAGCAGCTCCGGACTAGCGGGAGTGGTCGGTGAGCAGTTCTTC. The encoded protein is CASSSGLAGVVGEQFF.

The chain recombines TRBV3-1 (or the pseudogene TRBV3-2) with TRBJ2-1; D assignment may be TRBD1 or TRBD2 (7 bases each). This CDR3 comprises 17 residues. Germline values: CDR1 LGHDT, CDR2 YNNKEL (reference sequence). V was pared by 10 bases and J by 8 bases, with 30 bases between. CDR3 nucleotides: TGTGCCACCAAAAGAGACAGGGACTCTAGCGGCCCACATGAGCAGTTCTTC. It specifies CATKRDRDSSGPHEQFF.

The V gene is TRBV19, the J gene TRBJ2-2; D not certain. Germline loops: CDR1 LNHDA, CDR2 SQIVND (reference sequence). The CDR3 is made up of 16 amino acids. Trimming took 3 bases from V and 5 from J, leaving 16 bases between them. In DNA form, the CDR3 reads TGTGCCAGTAGTATCCCACATGCGGTTCTGACCGGGGAGCTGTTTTTT. It encodes CASSIPHAVLTGELFF.

This chain uses TRBV7-9 with TRBJ2-1, with D perhaps matching TRBD1 or TRBD2 (5 bases each). From germline, CDR1 is SEHNR and CDR2 FQNEAQ (reference sequence). The CDR3 covers 15 residues. Trimming took 2 bases from V and 2 from J, leaving 10 bases between them. CDR3 bases: TGTGCCAGCAGCTTACAAGGGGACCCCTACAATGAGCAGTTCTTC. It yields the protein CASSLQGDPYNEQFF.

The chain recombines TRBV14 with TRBJ1-5; D gene ambiguous. V shed 1 base and J shed 3 bases, with 10 bases lying between them. This CDR3 is 15 amino acids long. Germline V CDR1 and CDR2: SGHDN, FVKESK. The CDR3 sequence is CASSQGPGLNQPQHF. The CDR3 nucleotides read TGTGCCAGCAGCCAAGGTCCAGGTCTCAATCAGCCCCAGCATTTT.

This clone was observed a single time. The CDR3 reads CASFRGENTEAFF. CDR3 coding DNA: TGTGCCAGCTTTCGGGGGGAAAACACTGAAGCTTTCTTT. The rearrangement uses TRBV6-5 and TRBJ1-1; perhaps TRBD1 as D (5 bases). Trimming removed 8 bases at V and 2 bases at J, with 12 bases between. Germline CDR1 MNHEY, CDR2 SVGAGI. CDR3 length: 13 amino acids.

This chain links TRBV29-1 with TRBJ1-2; 9 bases are a match to TRBD1. The CDR3 sequence is 15 residues long. The germline V gene has CDR1 SQVTM and CDR2 ANQGSEA. V was pared by 4 bases and J by 2 bases, with 8 bases of the junction left unmatched. The CDR3 DNA is TGCAGCGTTGCCGGTACCGGGACAGGGAACTATGGCTACACCTTC. Amino acid sequence: CSVAGTGTGNYGYTF.

The chain has TRBV13 and TRBJ2-1, with TRBD2 as a possible D gene (5 bases). The CDR3 has 12 residues. Germline CDR1 reads PRHDT; CDR2 reads FYEKMQ (reference sequence). Between the trimmed V and J ends, which lost 5 bases and 5 bases, there was a span of 7 bases. The CDR3 spells CASSGLHNEQFF. Written as DNA, the CDR3 is TGTGCCAGCAGCGGACTTCACAATGAGCAGTTCTTC.

This clone was detected a few times. This rearrangement joins TRBV6-5 to TRBJ1-6, with D uncertain. V was pared by 4 bases and J by 0 bases, with 7 bases between. CDR1 and CDR2 from the germline V gene are MNHEY and SVGAGI. CDR3 size: 15 residues. CDR3 DNA: TGTGCCAGCAGTTGGAGACTCTCCTATAATTCACCCCTCCACTTT. It is translated as CASSWRLSYNSPLHF.